This TCR beta chain was sequenced during a study of beta chain features in type 1 diabetes. Every bit of the isolated RNA underwent reverse transcription, so sequencing read expressed TCRB transcripts. Sequencing used immunoSEQ multiplex PCR; TCRdb keeps in-frame clones, though not all of them. In the table there are around 290,000 clones, roughly 8% of which are singletons. This CDR3 has 22 amino acids. Germline trimming cut 5 bases from V and 0 bases from J; bases unmatched to any gene: 21. CDR1 and CDR2 from the germline V gene are SGHVS and FNYEAQ. The TCR sequence derives from a woman aged 18-35 years in good health. The rearrangement joins TRBV7-6 to TRBJ1-6; 8 nucleotides line up with TRBD1. Sample: central memory CD4+ T cells from blood. This CDR3 reads CASSEHPGQVVLPSSYNSPLHF. In DNA, the CDR3 is TGTGCCAGCAGCGAGCACCCGGGACAGGTCGTTTTACCGAGCTCCTATAATTCACCCCTCCACTTT.